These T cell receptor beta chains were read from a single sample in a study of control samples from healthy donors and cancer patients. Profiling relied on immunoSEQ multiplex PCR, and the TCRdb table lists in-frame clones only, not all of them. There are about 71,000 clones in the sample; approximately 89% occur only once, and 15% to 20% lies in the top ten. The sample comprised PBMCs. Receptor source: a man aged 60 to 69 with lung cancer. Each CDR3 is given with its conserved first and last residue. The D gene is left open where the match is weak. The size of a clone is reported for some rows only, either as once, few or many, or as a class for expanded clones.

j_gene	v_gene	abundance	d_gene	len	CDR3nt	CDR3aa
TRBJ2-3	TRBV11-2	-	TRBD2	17	TGTGCCAGCAGCTTAGGGACTAGCGCTCTATCCACAGATACGCAGTATTTT	CASSLGTSALSTDTQYF
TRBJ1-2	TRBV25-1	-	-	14	TGTGCCAGCAGTGAAGGACCTTTATCTTATGGCTACACCTTC	CASSEGPLSYGYTF
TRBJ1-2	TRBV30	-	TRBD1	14	TGTGCCTGGACCCCCCAGACAGGGAACTATGGCTACACCTTC	CAWTPQTGNYGYTF
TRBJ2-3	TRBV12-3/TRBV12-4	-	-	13	TGTGCCAGCAGTCTTCCTGAGGTGGGAACGCAGTATTTT	CASSLPEVGTQYF
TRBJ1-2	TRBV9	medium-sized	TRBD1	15	TGTGCCAGCAGCGTAGTTGGAGGGGGCAACTATGGCTACACCTTC	CASSVVGGGNYGYTF
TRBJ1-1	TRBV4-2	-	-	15	TGTGCCAGCAGCCAAGATCGTTCAGTGAACACTGAAGCTTTCTTT	CASSQDRSVNTEAFF
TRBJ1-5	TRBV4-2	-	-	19	TGTGCCAGCAGCCACGGGGGGCGGGGGGCCTTCTATAGCAATCAGCCCCAGCATTTT	CASSHGGRGAFYSNQPQHF
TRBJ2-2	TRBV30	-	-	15	TGTGCCTGGAGTAAAAACATAGGCAAGATCGGGGAGCTGTTTTTT	CAWSKNIGKIGELFF
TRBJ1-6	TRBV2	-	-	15	TGTGCCAGCAGTGAGGATCGGTCCTATAATTCACCCCTCCACTTT	CASSEDRSYNSPLHF
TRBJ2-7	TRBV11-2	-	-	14	TGTGCCAGCAGCTTTTCGACGATTAGCGACGAGCAGTACTTC	CASSFSTISDEQYF
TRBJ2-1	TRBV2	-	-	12	TGTGCCAGCTATGGCCGGCAGTCAAAGCAGTTCTTC	CASYGRQSKQFF
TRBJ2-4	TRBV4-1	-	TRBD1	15	TGCGCCAGCAGCCCAACAGGACAGGGGCGAAACATTCAGTACTTC	CASSPTGQGRNIQYF
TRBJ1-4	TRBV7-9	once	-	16	TGTGCCAGCAGCTTAGATGGTACACGGCCTAATGAAAAACTGTTTTTT	CASSLDGTRPNEKLFF
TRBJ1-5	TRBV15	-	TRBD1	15	TGTGCCACCAGCAGAATGGACAGGGATGGTCAGCCCCAGCATTTT	CATSRMDRDGQPQHF
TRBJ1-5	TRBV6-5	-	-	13	TGTGCCAGCAGGACAGGTAAAAATCAGCCCCAGCATTTT	CASRTGKNQPQHF
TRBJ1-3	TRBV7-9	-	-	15	TGTGCCAGCAGCTTAGGGGCGGTCTCTGGAAACACCATATATTTT	CASSLGAVSGNTIYF
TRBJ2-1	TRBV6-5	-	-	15	TGTGCCAGCAGCCGAACAGGGAAAAACTACAATGAGCAGTTCTTC	CASSRTGKNYNEQFF
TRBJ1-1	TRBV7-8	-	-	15	TGTGCCAGCAGCTCGGACTTACGAATGAACACTGAAGCTTTCTTT	CASSSDLRMNTEAFF
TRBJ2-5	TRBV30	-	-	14	TGTGCCTGGAGTGTGATAAGGGGAAGCGGGACCCAGTACTTC	CAWSVIRGSGTQYF
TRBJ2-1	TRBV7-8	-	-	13	TGTGCCAGCAGCAGGGGCAGCTACAATGAGCAGTTCTTC	CASSRGSYNEQFF
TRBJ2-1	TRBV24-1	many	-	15	TGTGCCACCAGTTTCACGGGGGTGAAATACAATGAGCAGTTCTTC	CATSFTGVKYNEQFF
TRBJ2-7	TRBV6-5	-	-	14	TGTGCCAGCAGCCCCCGACAGGTCACCTACGAGCAGTACTTC	CASSPRQVTYEQYF
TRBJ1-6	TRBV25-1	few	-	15	TGTGCCAGCAGTGCACGGGACGGATATAATTCACCCCTCCACTTT	CASSARDGYNSPLHF
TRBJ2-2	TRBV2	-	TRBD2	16	TGTGCCAGCGCCGATACGGGGGGGCCGGTCACCGGGGAGCTGTTTTTT	CASADTGGPVTGELFF
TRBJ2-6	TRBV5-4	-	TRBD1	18	TGTGCCAGCAGCTTGGTAGGGACAGGACGCTCTGGGGCCAACGTCCTGACTTTC	CASSLVGTGRSGANVLTF
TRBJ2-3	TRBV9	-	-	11	TGTGCCAGCAGCGTGTATACCAGGCAGTATTTT	CASSVYTRQYF
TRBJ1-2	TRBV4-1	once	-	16	TGCGCCAGCAGCCAGGGTCGGGTTGAAGCTAACTATGGCTACACCTTC	CASSQGRVEANYGYTF
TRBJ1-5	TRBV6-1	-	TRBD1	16	TGTGCCAGCAGTGGACAGGGTAAAGTTAGCAATCAGCCCCAGCATTTT	CASSGQGKVSNQPQHF
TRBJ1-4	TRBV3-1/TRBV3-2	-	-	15	TGTGCCAGCGGTATTGGGGACAACTTAAATGAAAAACTGTTTTTT	CASGIGDNLNEKLFF
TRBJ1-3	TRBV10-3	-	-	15	TGTGCCATCAGTTGGGCATTAACCTCTGGAAACACCATATATTTT	CAISWALTSGNTIYF
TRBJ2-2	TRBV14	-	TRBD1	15	TGTGCCAGCAGCCGAGGGACAGGGGGCCCCGGGGAGCTGTTTTTT	CASSRGTGGPGELFF
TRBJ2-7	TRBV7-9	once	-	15	TGTGCCAGCAGCTTAGACCGGGCTCTCTCCTACGAGCAGTACTTC	CASSLDRALSYEQYF
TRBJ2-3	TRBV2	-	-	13	TGTGCCAGCAGTTCCTCCCGTGCAGATACGCAGTATTTT	CASSSSRADTQYF
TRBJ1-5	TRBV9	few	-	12	TGTGCCAGCAGCGGACTAAATCAGCCCCAGCATTTT	CASSGLNQPQHF
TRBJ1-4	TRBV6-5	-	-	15	TGTGCCAGCAGTTACACCACGGGCACTAATGAAAAACTGTTTTTT	CASSYTTGTNEKLFF
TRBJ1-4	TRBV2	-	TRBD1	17	TGTGCCAGCAGTAGGGACAGAGACTTTGCAACTAATGAAAAACTGTTTTTT	CASSRDRDFATNEKLFF
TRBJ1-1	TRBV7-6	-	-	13	TGTGCCAGCAGCTCACAAATGAACACTGAAGCTTTCTTT	CASSSQMNTEAFF
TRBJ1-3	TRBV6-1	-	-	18	TGTGCCAGCAGTGAAGCGGAGAGAAGGAGGGCCTCTGGAAACACCATATATTTT	CASSEAERRRASGNTIYF
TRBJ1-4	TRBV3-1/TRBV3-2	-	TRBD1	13	TGTGCCAGCAGCCACAGGGGGGGTGAAAAACTGTTTTTT	CASSHRGGEKLFF
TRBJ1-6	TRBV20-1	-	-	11	TGCAGTGCTAGGTGGGATTTGTCCCTCCACTTT	CSARWDLSLHF
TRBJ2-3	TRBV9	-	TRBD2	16	TGTGCCAGCAGCGTAGGTTATAGCGGGACCACAGATACGCAGTATTTT	CASSVGYSGTTDTQYF
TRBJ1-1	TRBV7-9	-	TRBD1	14	TGTGCCAGCAGCCGGACAGGGGTGAACACTGAAGCTTTCTTT	CASSRTGVNTEAFF
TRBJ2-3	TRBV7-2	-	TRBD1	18	TGTGCCAGCAGCTTACGCAGTCGGGGACAGGGGGTCACAGATACGCAGTATTTT	CASSLRSRGQGVTDTQYF
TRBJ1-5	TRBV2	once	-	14	TGTGCCAGCAGTGTAAGTCAGGTTGATCAGCCCCAGCATTTT	CASSVSQVDQPQHF
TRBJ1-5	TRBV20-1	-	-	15	TGCAGTGCTAGTAACTACAGGGAAAGCAATCAGCCCCAGCATTTT	CSASNYRESNQPQHF
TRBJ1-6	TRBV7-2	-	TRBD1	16	TGTGCCAGCAGCCTAGATCGGACAGGATCTAATTCACCCCTCCACTTT	CASSLDRTGSNSPLHF
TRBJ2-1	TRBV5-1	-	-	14	TGCGCCAGCCACTCCGGACTTACGGTATCCGAGCAGTTCTTC	CASHSGLTVSEQFF
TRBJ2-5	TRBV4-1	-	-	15	TGCGCCAGCAGCCTAGGGCCGGGGGCAAGTGAGACCCAGTACTTC	CASSLGPGASETQYF
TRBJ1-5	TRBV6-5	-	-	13	TGTGCCAGCAGACGGGACGGCAATCAGCCCCAGCATTTT	CASRRDGNQPQHF
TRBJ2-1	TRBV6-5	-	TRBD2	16	TGTGCCAGCAGTTACCCACTAGCGGGAGCCTACAATGAGCAGTTCTTC	CASSYPLAGAYNEQFF
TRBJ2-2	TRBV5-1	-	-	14	TGCGCCAGCAGCACCGAAGTGGGAATCGGGGAGCTGTTTTTT	CASSTEVGIGELFF
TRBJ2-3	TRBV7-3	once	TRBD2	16	TGTGCCAGCAGCTTAACAATAGCGGGTAACACAGATACGCAGTATTTT	CASSLTIAGNTDTQYF
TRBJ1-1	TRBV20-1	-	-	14	TGCAGTGCTAGTCGTACCCCATGGGATACTGAAGCTTTCTTT	CSASRTPWDTEAFF
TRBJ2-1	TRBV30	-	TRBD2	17	TGTGCCTGGAGTCTCCCTCGGGGACTAGCGGGGAGAGATGAGCAGTTCTTC	CAWSLPRGLAGRDEQFF
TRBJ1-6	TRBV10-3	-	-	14	TGTGCCATCAGTGCGCAGGGTGCCGATTCACCCCTCCACTTT	CAISAQGADSPLHF
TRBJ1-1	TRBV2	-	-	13	TGTGCCAGCAGCTTACAGGAGAACACTGAAGCTTTCTTT	CASSLQENTEAFF
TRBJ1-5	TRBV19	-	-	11	TGTGCCAGTAATTCACGAGGGGCCCAGCATTTT	CASNSRGAQHF
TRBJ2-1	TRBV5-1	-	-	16	TGCGCCAGCAGCTTGGAGGGCTGGACGTTCTACAATGAGCAGTTCTTC	CASSLEGWTFYNEQFF
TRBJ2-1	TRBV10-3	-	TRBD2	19	TGTGCCATCAGTGAGTCGGCTGGGAAACTAGCGGGGGGGTACAATGAGCAGTTCTTC	CAISESAGKLAGGYNEQFF